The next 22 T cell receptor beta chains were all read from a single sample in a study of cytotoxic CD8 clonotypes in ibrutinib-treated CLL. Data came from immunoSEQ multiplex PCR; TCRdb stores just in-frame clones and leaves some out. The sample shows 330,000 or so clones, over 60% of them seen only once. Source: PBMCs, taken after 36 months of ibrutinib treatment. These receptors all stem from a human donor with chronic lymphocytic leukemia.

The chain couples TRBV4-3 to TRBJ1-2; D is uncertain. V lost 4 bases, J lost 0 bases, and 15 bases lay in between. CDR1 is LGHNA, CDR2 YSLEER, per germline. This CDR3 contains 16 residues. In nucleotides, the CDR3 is TGCGCCAGCAGCCTTCTCAGGACGGCAGCTAACTATGGCTACACCTTC. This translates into CASSLLRTAANYGYTF.

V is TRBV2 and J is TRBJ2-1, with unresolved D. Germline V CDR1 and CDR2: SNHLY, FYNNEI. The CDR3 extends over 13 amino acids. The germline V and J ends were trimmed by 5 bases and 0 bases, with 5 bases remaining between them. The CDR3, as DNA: TGTGCCAGCAGTAAAAGCTCCTACAATGAGCAGTTCTTC. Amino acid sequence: CASSKSSYNEQFF.

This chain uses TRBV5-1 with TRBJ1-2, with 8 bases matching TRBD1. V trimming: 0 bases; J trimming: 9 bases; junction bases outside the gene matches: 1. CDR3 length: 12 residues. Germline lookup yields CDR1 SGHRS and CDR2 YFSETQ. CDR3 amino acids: CASSLGQGSYTF. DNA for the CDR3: TGCGCCAGCAGCTTGGGACAGGGGAGCTACACCTTC.

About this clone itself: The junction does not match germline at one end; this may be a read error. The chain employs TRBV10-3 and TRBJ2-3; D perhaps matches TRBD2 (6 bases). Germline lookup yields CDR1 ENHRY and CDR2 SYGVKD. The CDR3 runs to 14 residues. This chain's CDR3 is CAIRLSRGIDTQYF. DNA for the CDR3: TGTGCGATCAGGCTATCCCGGGGGATAGATACGCAGTATTTT.

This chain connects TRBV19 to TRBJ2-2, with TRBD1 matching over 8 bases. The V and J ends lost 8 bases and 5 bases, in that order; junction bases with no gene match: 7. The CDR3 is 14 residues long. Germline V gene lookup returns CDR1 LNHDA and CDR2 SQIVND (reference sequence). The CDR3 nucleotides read TGTGCCAGTCAAGGGACAGGTCAAACCGGGGAGCTGTTTTTT. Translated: CASQGTGQTGELFF.

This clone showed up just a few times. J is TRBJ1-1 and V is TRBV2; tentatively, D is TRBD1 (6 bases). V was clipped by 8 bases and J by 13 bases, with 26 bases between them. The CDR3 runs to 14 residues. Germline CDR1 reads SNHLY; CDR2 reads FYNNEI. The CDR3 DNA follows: TGTGCCAGCGGTTATGATTACCTCAGCGAGGGGGGTTTCTTT. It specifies CASGYDYLSEGGFF. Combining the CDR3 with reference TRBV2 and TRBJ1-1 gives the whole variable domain EPEVTQTPSHQVTQMGQEVILRCVPISNHLYFYWYRQILGQKVEFLVSFYNNEISEKSEIFDDQFSVERPDGSNFTLKIRSTKLEDSAMYFCASGYDYLSEGGFFGQGTRLTVV.

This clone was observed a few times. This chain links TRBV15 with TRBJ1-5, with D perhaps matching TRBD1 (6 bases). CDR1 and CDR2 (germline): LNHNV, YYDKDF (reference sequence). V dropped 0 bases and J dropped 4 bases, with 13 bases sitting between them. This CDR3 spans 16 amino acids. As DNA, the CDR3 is TGTGCCACCAGCAGAGATAAGGGGGGCGGGAATCAGCCCCAGCATTTT. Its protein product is CATSRDKGGGNQPQHF.

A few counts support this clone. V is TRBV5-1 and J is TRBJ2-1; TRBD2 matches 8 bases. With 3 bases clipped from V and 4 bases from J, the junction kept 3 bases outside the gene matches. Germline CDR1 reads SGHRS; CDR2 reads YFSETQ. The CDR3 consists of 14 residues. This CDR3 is CASSSGGPYNEQFF. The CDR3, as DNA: TGCGCCAGCAGCTCGGGGGGGCCGTACAATGAGCAGTTCTTC.

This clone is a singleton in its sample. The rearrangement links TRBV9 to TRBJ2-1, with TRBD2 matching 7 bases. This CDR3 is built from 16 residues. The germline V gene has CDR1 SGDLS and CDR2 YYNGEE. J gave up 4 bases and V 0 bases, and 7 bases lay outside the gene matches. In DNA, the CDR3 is TGTGCCAGCAGCGTAGCGGCGGGAGAGGAGTACAATGAGCAGTTCTTC. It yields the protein CASSVAAGEEYNEQFF.

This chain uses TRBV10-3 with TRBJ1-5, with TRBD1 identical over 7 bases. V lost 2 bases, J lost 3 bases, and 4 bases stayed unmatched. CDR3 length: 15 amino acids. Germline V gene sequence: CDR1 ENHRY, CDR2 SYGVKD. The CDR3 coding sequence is TGTGCCATCAGTGAGAGTGGACAGGTCAATCAGCCCCAGCATTTT. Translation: CAISESGQVNQPQHF.

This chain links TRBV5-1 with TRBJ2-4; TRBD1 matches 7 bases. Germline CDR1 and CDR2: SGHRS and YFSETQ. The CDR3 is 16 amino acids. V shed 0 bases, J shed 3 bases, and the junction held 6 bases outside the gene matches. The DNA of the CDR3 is TGCGCCAGCAGCTTGGTAGGGGGCAACGGCAAAAACATTCAGTACTTC. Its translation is CASSLVGGNGKNIQYF.

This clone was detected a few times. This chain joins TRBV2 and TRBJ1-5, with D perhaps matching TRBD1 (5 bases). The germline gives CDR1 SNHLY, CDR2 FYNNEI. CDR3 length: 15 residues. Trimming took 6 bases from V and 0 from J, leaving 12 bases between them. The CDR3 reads CASSSPTVSNQPQHF. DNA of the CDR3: TGTGCCAGCAGCTCTCCGACAGTTAGCAATCAGCCCCAGCATTTT.

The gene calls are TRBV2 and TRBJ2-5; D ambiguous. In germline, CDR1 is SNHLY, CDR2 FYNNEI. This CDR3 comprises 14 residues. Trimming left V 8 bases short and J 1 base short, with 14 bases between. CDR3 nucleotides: TGTGCCAGCGGTAGAAGGGCCAGCCAAGAGACCCAGTACTTC. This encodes CASGRRASQETQYF.

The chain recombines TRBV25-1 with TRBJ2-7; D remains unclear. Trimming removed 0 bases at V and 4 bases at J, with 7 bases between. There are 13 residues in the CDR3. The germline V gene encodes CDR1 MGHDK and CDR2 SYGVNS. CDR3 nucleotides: TGTGCCAGCAGTGAATATGGTACTTACGAGCAGTACTTC. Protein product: CASSEYGTYEQYF.

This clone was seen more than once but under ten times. Here the CDR3 reads CASSFPGRMNTEAFF. CDR3 DNA sequence: TGTGCCAGCAGCTTCCCCGGCCGGATGAACACTGAAGCTTTCTTT. The gene calls are TRBV7-8 and TRBJ1-1; D gene unclear. V lost 3 bases to trimming and J lost 0 bases, with 11 bases between them. Germline CDR1 SGHVS, CDR2 FQNEAQ. The CDR3 has 15 residues. The full variable domain, with the rest looked up from reference TRBV7-8 and TRBJ1-1, is GAGVSQSPRYKVAKRGQDVALRCDPISGHVSLFWYQQALGQGPEFLTYFQNEAQLDKSGLPSDRFFAERPEGSVSTLKIQRTQQEDSAVYLCASSFPGRMNTEAFFGQGTRLTVV.

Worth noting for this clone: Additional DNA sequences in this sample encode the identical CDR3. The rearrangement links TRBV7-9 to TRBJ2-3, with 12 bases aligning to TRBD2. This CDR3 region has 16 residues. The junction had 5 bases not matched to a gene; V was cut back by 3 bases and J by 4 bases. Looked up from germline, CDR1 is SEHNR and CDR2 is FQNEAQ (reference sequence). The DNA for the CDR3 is TGTGCCAGCAGCTTGGGGCTAGCGGGGGGGCCAGATACGCAGTATTTT. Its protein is CASSLGLAGGPDTQYF.

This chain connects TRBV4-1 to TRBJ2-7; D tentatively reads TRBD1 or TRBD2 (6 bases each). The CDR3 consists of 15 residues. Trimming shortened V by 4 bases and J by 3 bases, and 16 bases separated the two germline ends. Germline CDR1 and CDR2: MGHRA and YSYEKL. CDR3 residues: CASSRQRAGDYEQYF. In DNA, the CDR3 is TGCGCCAGCAGCCGTCAGCGGGCAGGGGACTACGAGCAGTACTTC.

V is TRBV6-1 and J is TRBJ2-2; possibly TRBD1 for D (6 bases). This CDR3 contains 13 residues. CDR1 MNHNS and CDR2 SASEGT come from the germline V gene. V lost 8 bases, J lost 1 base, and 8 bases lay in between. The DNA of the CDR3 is TGTGCCAGCCGACAGGAGAACACCGGGGAGCTGTTTTTT. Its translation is CASRQENTGELFF.

The CDR3 reads CASSRRLAETDTQYF. The CDR3 nucleotides read TGTGCCAGCAGCAGACGACTAGCGGAAACAGATACGCAGTATTTT. V gene TRBV7-3 combines with J gene TRBJ2-3, with TRBD2 identical over 9 bases. The V gene end was trimmed by 5 bases and the J gene end by 3 bases; junction bases not matched to a gene: 6. From germline, CDR1 is SGHTA and CDR2 FQGTGA. This CDR3 is 15 amino acids long.

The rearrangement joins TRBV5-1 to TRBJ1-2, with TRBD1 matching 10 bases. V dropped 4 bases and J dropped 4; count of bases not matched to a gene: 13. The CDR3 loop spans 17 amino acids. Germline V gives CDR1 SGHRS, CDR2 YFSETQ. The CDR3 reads CASSPVPTGGGSYGYTF. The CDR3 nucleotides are TGCGCCAGCAGCCCAGTCCCGACAGGGGGCGGGAGCTATGGCTACACCTTC. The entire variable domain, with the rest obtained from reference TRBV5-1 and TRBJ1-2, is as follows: KAGVTQTPRYLIKTRGQQVTLSCSPISGHRSVSWYQQTPGQGLQFLFEYFSETQRNKGNFPGRFSGRQFSNSRSEMNVSTLELGDSALYLCASSPVPTGGGSYGYTFGSGTRLTVV.

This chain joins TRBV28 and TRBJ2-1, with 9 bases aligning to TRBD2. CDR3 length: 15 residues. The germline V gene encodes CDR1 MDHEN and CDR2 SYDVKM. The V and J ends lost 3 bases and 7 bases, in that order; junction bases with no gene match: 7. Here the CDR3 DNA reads TGTGCCAGCAGTTTTTGGCCTAGCGGGAAGAATGAGCAGTTCTTC. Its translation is CASSFWPSGKNEQFF. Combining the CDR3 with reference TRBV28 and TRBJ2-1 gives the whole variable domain DVKVTQSSRYLVKRTGEKVFLECVQDMDHENMFWYRQDPGLGLRLIYFSYDVKMKEKGDIPEGYSVSREKKERFSLILESASTNQTSMYLCASSFWPSGKNEQFFGPGTRLTVL.

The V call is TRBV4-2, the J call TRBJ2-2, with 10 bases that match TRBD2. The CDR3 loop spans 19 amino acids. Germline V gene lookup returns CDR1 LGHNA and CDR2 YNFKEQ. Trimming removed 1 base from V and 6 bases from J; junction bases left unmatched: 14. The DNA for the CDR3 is TGTGCCAGCAGCCAAGTCCTAGCGGGAGATGGGTCTGCCCCCGGGGAGCTGTTTTTT. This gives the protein CASSQVLAGDGSAPGELFF.